A single T cell receptor beta chain is shown here with its context. Its binding antigen is unknown. The input lacks base qualities; no much larger clone sits a single base away. TCRbeta CDR3 regions were amplified from genomic DNA by means of the immunoSEQ Assay, a bias-controlled multiplex PCR. The paper's data handling went like this. Nucleated cell counts per sample were estimated from amplification of reference gene primers within the assay. Sequence reads were collapsed and filtered to measure the absolute abundance of every unique TCRbeta CDR3 rearrangement. Productive Simpson clonality was computed per sample as the square root of Simpson's diversity index over productive rearrangements. TCRdb took this table from immuneACCESS and kept in-frame rearrangements with V and J called. Such tables lack part of the clones; where checked against another copy, unresolved V genes explain under half of the gap, and the rest is unexplained. V, J and clone size are taken as reported in that table, and D and trimming were inferred from the DNA itself. The table for this sample lists under 55,000 clones; around 73% of them were counted only once. Under 6.5% of the sample lies in the top ten.

The source of the sample is a study of blood T cell repertoires in COVID-19 (dated by TCRdb to about 2020). Regarding the study in general: Samples covering the acute and convalescent phases of COVID-19 were provided by collaborators in the United States, Italy and Spain. The prospective study material was composed of cDNA or gDNA derived from T cells, B-cell-depleted T cells, or PBMCs. Samples came from the ongoing ImmuneRACE study (first 160 participants) plus 1,254 subjects from 6 global collaborators. The dataset comprised deeply sampled blood TCRbeta repertoires from subjects exposed to, actively infected with, or recovered from COVID-19. Where available, HLA class I and class II types were obtained from metadata supplied by the sample provider rather than from assay-based typing. The sample metadata nearly always contained a de-identified subject ID, COVID-19 status, age in years and sex. The repertoires were made available in a free public database intended to serve as a resource for research on the immune response to SARS-CoV-2.

In the prospective study, participants were roughly 18 to 90 years old, resided in about two dozen geographic areas of the United States, and were enrolled through a virtual design. To assign participants to cohorts, the prospective study relied on clinical history that participants themselves reported in a screening survey and a study questionnaire. In the prospective study, mobile phlebotomists collected whole blood, serum and a nasopharyngeal or oropharyngeal swab from each participant. Additional blood draws and questionnaires over an approximately two-month period could optionally be provided by prospective study participants. Before DNA extraction, prospective study blood samples were shipped either frozen or at room temperature. The CDR3 measures 15 amino acids from cysteine to phenylalanine. Only CDR3 DNA remains: 45 bases, in frame from the first base. The germline V gene supplies CDR1 KGHSH and CDR2 LQKENI. Unmatched junction bases come to 7, with V trimmed by 5 bases and J by 3 bases.

Overall study outcomes, separate from this receptor: Clinical and demographic metadata were provided uncurated, with the amount varying by source and participant.

The chain is made from TRBV18 and TRBJ2-7; TRBD1 agrees with 10 junctional bases. The origin of this receptor is a woman between 45 and 65 years old with acute COVID-19. The specimen was PBMCs or T cells enriched from blood (not recorded which). The CDR3 amino acid sequence is: CASSFSGTGVYEQYF. The DNA sequence follows: TGTGCCAGCTCATTCTCCGGGACAGGGGTCTACGAGCAGTACTTC.